The clone carrying this TCR beta chain turned up a few times. As for treatment: skin biopsy from PPD injection site in Mantoux-positive individual. Input was roughly 1 to 1000 ng of DNase-treated total RNA without cell sorting. Tuberculin skin test biopsies were taken where PPD was injected in Mantoux-positive people. Blood and skin TCR RNA was reverse transcribed with alpha and beta constant primers. TCRdb processed the UMI-ligation and nested PCR reads anew with MiXCR; each CDR3 protein has one entry. The sample contains roughly 18,000 distinct CDR3 sequences, more than 9% of which appear only once. CDR1 and CDR2 from the germline V gene are MNHEY and SVGAGI. CDR3 length: 15 amino acids. With 1 base clipped from V and 6 bases from J, the junction kept 6 bases outside the gene matches. This entry is derived from a study of naive and memory T cell subsets.

The source was skin, collected from a tuberculin skin test site. The sequence was obtained from an adult in good health. The J gene is TRBJ2-5, the V gene TRBV6-5, with TRBD2 identical over 9 bases. CDR3 region: CASSYLAGGPKTQYF. CDR3 DNA: TGTGCCAGCAGTTACTTGGCGGGGGGGCCTAAGACCCAGTACTTC.